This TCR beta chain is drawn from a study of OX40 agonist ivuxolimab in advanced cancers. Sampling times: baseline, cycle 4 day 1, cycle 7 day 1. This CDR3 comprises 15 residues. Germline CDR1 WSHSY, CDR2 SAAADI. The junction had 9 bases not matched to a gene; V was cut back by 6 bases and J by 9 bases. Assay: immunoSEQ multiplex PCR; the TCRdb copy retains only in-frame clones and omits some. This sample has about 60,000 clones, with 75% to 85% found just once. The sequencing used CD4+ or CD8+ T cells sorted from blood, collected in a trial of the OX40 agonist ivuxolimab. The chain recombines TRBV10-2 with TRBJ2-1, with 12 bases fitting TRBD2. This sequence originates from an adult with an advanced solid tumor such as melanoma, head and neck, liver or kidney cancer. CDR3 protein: CASRIRLAGVGEQFF. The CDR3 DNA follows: TGCGCCAGCAGGATTCGACTAGCGGGAGTTGGTGAGCAGTTCTTC.